This TCR beta chain stems from a study of blood T cell repertoires in COVID-19. About the research overall: Acute-phase and convalescent COVID-19 samples originated in the United States, Italy and Spain. The analysed material was cDNA or gDNA that came from T cells, B-cell-depleted T cells, or PBMCs.

As handled by the study authors: For nucleated cells, counts were estimated from reference gene primer amplification. Assay used: immunoSEQ multiplex PCR; TCRdb lists only in-frame clones, some missing. D and trimming were read from the DNA, whereas the V and J calls and clone size are those reported in that table. This sample has about 170,000 clones, with approximately 84% found just once. The CDR3 is 12 residues long. Germline V gene sequence: CDR1 SGHKS, CDR2 YYEKEE (reference sequence). V was clipped by 2 bases and J by 10 bases, with 12 bases between them. This clone was seen once. The TCR was taken from a man between 40 and 49 years old who had recovered from COVID-19. The material sequenced was peripheral blood. The chain employs TRBV5-5 and TRBJ1-2; perhaps TRBD1 as D (5 bases). The CDR3 DNA reads TGTGCCAGCAGCTTAAACAGGAAACACTACACCTTC. Residues: CASSLNRKHYTF.